The rows below give T cell receptor beta chains drawn from one sample of a study of regulatory T cells in long-lasting Graves disease. A single record per CDR3 protein comes from TCRdb applying MiXCR to the multiplex PCR reads. The sample includes approximately 490,000 distinct CDR3 sequences, around 15% of them seen just once. Another study also made use of these data, one on T cells in Graves' hyperthyroidism and ophthalmopathy.

The sequences come from peripheral blood mononuclear cells (PBMCs), collected at new diagnosis, from a patient treated with antithyroid drugs. Receptor source: a man aged 35-49 years with Graves disease. Each CDR3 is given with its conserved first and last residue. The D gene is left open where the match is weak. The size of a clone is reported for some rows only, either as once, few or many, or as a class for expanded clones.

clone_size j_call v_call d_call cdr3_nt cdr3_aa
- TRBJ1-6 TRBV6-2/TRBV6-3 - TGTGCCAGCAGTTACCAGGGGAGAAGTTCACCCCTCCACTTT CASSYQGRSSPLHF
many TRBJ2-5 TRBV9 - TGTGCCAGCAGCGTAGGGGTCGAGGTAGGGGAGACCCAGTACTTC CASSVGVEVGETQYF
- TRBJ2-3 TRBV20-1 TRBD2 TGCAGTGCTAGAGTGGGACTAGCGGGGGTGGCAGATGCGCAGTATTTT CSARVGLAGVADAQYF
- TRBJ2-6 TRBV12-3/TRBV12-4 - TGTGCCAGCAAGACAGTATCTGGGGCCAACGTCCTGACTTTC CASKTVSGANVLTF
many TRBJ2-1 TRBV5-1 - TGCGCCAGCAGGGATTCTAGCATACATGAGCAGTTCTTC CASRDSSIHEQFF
many TRBJ2-1 TRBV2 TRBD2 TGTGCCAGTTCTGGACTAGCGGGGTCCTACAATGAGCAGTTCTTC CASSGLAGSYNEQFF
many TRBJ2-7 TRBV24-1 TRBD1 TGTGCCACCAGTGATCCCGGGACAGCTAATAGCTACGAGCAGTACTTC CATSDPGTANSYEQYF
- TRBJ2-5 TRBV4-1 - TGCGCCAGCAGCCAGTCTGAAGAGACCCAGTACTTC CASSQSEETQYF
many TRBJ2-1 TRBV28 - TGTGCCAGCAGAGCCGGACGGTCCTACAATGAGCAGTTCTTC CASRAGRSYNEQFF
many TRBJ2-7 TRBV20-1 - TGCAGTGCTAGAGATCTTGTGGGACCTGACGAGCAGTACTTC CSARDLVGPDEQYF
- TRBJ1-6 TRBV3-1 - TGTGCCAGCAGCCAAACAGGGTTTAATTCACCCCTCCACTTT CASSQTGFNSPLHF
many TRBJ2-7 TRBV20-1 - TGCAGTGCTACAATCAACAGGGGGGAGCTTAGCGGGAGCGGCTACGAGCAGTACTTC CSATINRGELSGSGYEQYF
few TRBJ1-2 TRBV5-4 TRBD1 TGTGCCAGCAGCTTATCTGACAGGGCCAACTATGGCTACACCTTC CASSLSDRANYGYTF
many TRBJ2-3 TRBV10-3 - TGTGCCATCGGACAGAGGGGGAAAGGAGATACGCAGTATTTT CAIGQRGKGDTQYF
few TRBJ2-3 TRBV10-3 - TGTGCCATCAGTGAGTCGGATCCGGGAGCAGATGTCGTAACAGATACGCAGTATTTT CAISESDPGADVVTDTQYF
many TRBJ1-1 TRBV28 - TGTGCCAGCAGCGCGACAAGAGAAGCTTTCTTT CASSATREAFF
many TRBJ2-1 TRBV20-1 - TGCAGTGCTAGAGACCCCGGGGTCTACAATGAGCAGTTCTTC CSARDPGVYNEQFF
many TRBJ2-1 TRBV4-1 - TGCGCCAGCAGCCATGAAACCGGGACCAGGGGCAATGAGCAGTTCTTC CASSHETGTRGNEQFF
many TRBJ2-5 TRBV29-1 - TGCAGCGGGCTAGGGACCCCTGAGACCCAGTACTTC CSGLGTPETQYF
many TRBJ2-1 TRBV24-1 TRBD2 TGTGCCACCAGTGATTTCGGGCCTAGCGGGAGAATTAATGAGCAGTTCTTC CATSDFGPSGRINEQFF
many TRBJ2-1 TRBV29-1 TRBD2 TGCAGCGACCTAGGACAGGGGACGGTATCGACTAGCGGGAGTAATGAGCAGTTCTTC CSDLGQGTVSTSGSNEQFF
many TRBJ2-7 TRBV30 TRBD1 TGTGCCTGGACCCCTGGACAGGGTTTTTTGTACGAGCAGTACTTC CAWTPGQGFLYEQYF
- TRBJ1-6 TRBV12-3/TRBV12-4 - TGTGCCAGCAGGGAAGGCGGACGGCTAGCTATAGGGTCCCTCCACTTT CASREGGRLAIGSLHF
many TRBJ2-5 TRBV24-1 TRBD1 TGTGCCACCAGTGATCGACAGGGGGGACAAGAGACCCAGTACTTC CATSDRQGGQETQYF
few TRBJ2-1 TRBV12-3/TRBV12-4 - TGTGCCAGCAGTTTACAGGCTGGATACAATGAGCAGTTCTTC CASSLQAGYNEQFF
many TRBJ1-1 TRBV3-1 - TGTGCCAGCAGCCAAGAAGCCCGACCCCCGAACACTGAAGCTTTCTTT CASSQEARPPNTEAFF
- TRBJ1-5 TRBV12-3/TRBV12-4 - TGTGCCAGCAGTTTGACGAGGGGGGATCAGCCCCAGCATTTT CASSLTRGDQPQHF
many TRBJ2-7 TRBV7-9 TRBD1 TGTGCCAGCAGCTTAGGGACAGGGGGCCCCACCTACGAGCAGTACTTC CASSLGTGGPTYEQYF
- TRBJ2-1 TRBV11-2 TRBD2 TGTGCCAGCATGGGAGGGACTACCAATGAGCAGTTCTTC CASMGGTTNEQFF
- TRBJ1-1 TRBV2 - TGTGCCAGCAGTGAACCTACAGGGCGGAACACTGAAGCTTTCTTT CASSEPTGRNTEAFF
many TRBJ2-6 TRBV5-1 - TGTGCCAGCAGCTCGCCCCAGGGGCTTGGGGCCAACGTCCTGACTTTC CASSSPQGLGANVLTF
many TRBJ1-5 TRBV3-1 - TGTGCCAGCAGCCAAGGGGGGAGCAATCAGCCCCAGCATTTT CASSQGGSNQPQHF
- TRBJ2-1 TRBV3-1 TRBD2 TGTGCCAGCAGGGGTAGCGGGAGGACGAATGAGCAGTTCTTC CASRGSGRTNEQFF
many TRBJ1-1 TRBV2 - TGTGCCAGCAGTGCCCCGCAAGGGCTGGGGAACACTGAAGCTTTCTTT CASSAPQGLGNTEAFF
- TRBJ2-5 TRBV20-1 - TGCAGTGCTAGAGATAGGGAGGGGGCGCAAGAGACCCAGTACTTC CSARDREGAQETQYF
many TRBJ2-5 TRBV6-1 - TGTGCCAGCAGTGAAGGCCTGAGGGAGGCCCAAGAGACCCAGTACTTC CASSEGLREAQETQYF
many TRBJ2-5 TRBV28 TRBD1 TGTGCCAGCAGAAGTTCCGGGACAGGAGAGACCCAGTACTTC CASRSSGTGETQYF
- TRBJ2-1 TRBV18 TRBD2 TGTGCCAGCTCAATTCGACTAGCGGGAGGGAGAGATAATGAGCAGTTCTTC CASSIRLAGGRDNEQFF
many TRBJ2-2 TRBV24-1 TRBD2 TGTGCCACCAGTGATTCCCACCTCAGGACTAGAAGGACCGGGGAGCTGTTTTTT CATSDSHLRTRRTGELFF
few TRBJ2-7 TRBV5-1 TRBD2 TGCGCCAGCAGTCCCCGGACTAGCGACTACGAGCAGTACTTC CASSPRTSDYEQYF
many TRBJ2-7 TRBV6-1 - TGTGCCAGCAGTGGCCGGGACTTCAATTTTTACGAGCAGTACTTC CASSGRDFNFYEQYF
- TRBJ2-2 TRBV5-1 TRBD2 TGCGCCAGCAGCTTGGCGACTAGCGGGTACACCGGGGAGCTGTTTTTT CASSLATSGYTGELFF